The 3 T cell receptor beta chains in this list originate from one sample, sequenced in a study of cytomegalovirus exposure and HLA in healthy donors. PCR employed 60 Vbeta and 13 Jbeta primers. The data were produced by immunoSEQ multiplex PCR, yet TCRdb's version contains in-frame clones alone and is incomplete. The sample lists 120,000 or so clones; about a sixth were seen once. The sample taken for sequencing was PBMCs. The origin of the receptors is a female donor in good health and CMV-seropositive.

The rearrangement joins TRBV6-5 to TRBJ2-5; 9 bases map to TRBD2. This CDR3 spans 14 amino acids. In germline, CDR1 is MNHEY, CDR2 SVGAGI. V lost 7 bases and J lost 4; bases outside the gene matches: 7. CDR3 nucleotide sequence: TGTGCCAGCAAGTCTAGCGGGACCGGAGAGACCCAGTACTTC. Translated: CASKSSGTGETQYF.

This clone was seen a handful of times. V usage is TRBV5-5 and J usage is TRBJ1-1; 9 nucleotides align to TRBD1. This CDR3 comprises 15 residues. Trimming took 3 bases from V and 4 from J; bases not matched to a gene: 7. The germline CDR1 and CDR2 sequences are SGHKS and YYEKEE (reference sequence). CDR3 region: CASSWRGTGPTEAFF. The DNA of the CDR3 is TGTGCCAGCAGCTGGAGGGGGACAGGGCCCACTGAAGCTTTCTTT. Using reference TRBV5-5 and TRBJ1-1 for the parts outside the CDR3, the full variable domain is DAGVTQSPTHLIKTRGQQVTLRCSPISGHKSVSWYQQVLGQGPQFIFQYYEKEERGRGNFPDRFSARQFPNYSSELNVNALLLGDSALYLCASSWRGTGPTEAFFGQGTRLTVV.

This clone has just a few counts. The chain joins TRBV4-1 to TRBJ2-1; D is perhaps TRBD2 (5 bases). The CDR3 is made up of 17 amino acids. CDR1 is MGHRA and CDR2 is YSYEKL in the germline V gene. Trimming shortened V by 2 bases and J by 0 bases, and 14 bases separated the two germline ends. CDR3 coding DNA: TGCGCCAGCAGCCAACTAGAGCGGTTGAGCTCCTACAATGAGCAGTTCTTC. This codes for CASSQLERLSSYNEQFF.